One and the same sample provided the 2 T cell receptor beta chains below, sequenced in a study of shared clonotypes between healthy human individuals. The data were produced by immunoSEQ multiplex PCR, yet TCRdb's version contains in-frame clones alone and is incomplete. The table shows some 2 million clones, with 85% to 95% occurring only once. The sequencing sample was made of naive CD4+ T cells sorted from blood. Subset: CD45RA+ positively selected. The receptors here all came from a man aged 18 to 30 in good health.

The chain is built from TRBV7-2 and TRBJ1-2; 9 nucleotides agree with TRBD1. The CDR3 spans 13 residues. V was pared by 6 bases and J by 8 bases, with 7 bases of the junction left unmatched. The germline V gene has CDR1 SGHTA and CDR2 FQGNSA. The CDR3 sequence is CASRAGQGLGYTF. The CDR3 region has the DNA TGTGCCAGCAGAGCGGGACAGGGTCTCGGCTACACCTTC.

The rearrangement uses TRBV11-2 and TRBJ1-3, with unresolved D. V lost 8 bases and J lost 9, with 8 bases in between. From germline, CDR1 is SGHAT and CDR2 FQNNGV. The CDR3 has 10 residues. The CDR3 region has the DNA TGTGCCAGCCTAGGCGCCACCATATATTTT. Amino acids: CASLGATIYF.